This T cell receptor beta chain originates from a study of blood T cells in healthy people across ages (dated by TCRdb to the mid-2010s). For the wider study: In model experiments, roughly one uniquely barcoded TCR beta cDNA molecule per two T cells was captured by template switching. The study analyzed two additional independent replicas of 1 million unique cDNA reads from the same blood draw for two donors, one aged 18 to 29 and one aged 80 or older. To avoid experimental bias, donors of different ages were distributed randomly across sequencing lanes. Donors were grouped into four age groups: young (average 16 years), middle-aged (39), aged (roughly 62) and long-lived (just over 80). To track age-related changes in TCR beta repertoire diversity, the study relied on deep sequencing normalized with unique cDNA molecular identifiers.

Systemically healthy Caucasian individuals from Russia, approximately 39 in total and aged roughly 6 to 100 years, were included as donors. Each donor gave roughly 9.5 milliliters of peripheral blood, collected into EDTA-treated Vacutainer tubes. Ficoll-Paque density-gradient centrifugation was used to isolate PBMCs, with at least 6 million obtained per sample. Total RNA, at least 6 micrograms per sample, was extracted from PBMCs with Trizol reagent. For every donor, an aliquot of PBMCs went through flow cytometry to measure the percentages of naive CD45RAhigh/CD27high T cells. Study-level results and caveats: Estimates of total diversity based on one million sequenced T cells were considered lower bounds and underestimates. Because the CMV infection status of the donors was unknown, age-related changes in expanded clonotypes may potentially have been confounded. As age increased, observed TCR beta diversity per million T cells dropped in a roughly linear way, and a significant reduction was already evident by age 40. The long-lived group showed more naive CD4+ T cells, fewer expanded clones and increased TCR diversity than the aged group, suggesting age selection. Since profiling was done on bulk unsorted PBMCs, naive and antigen-experienced compartments could not be conclusively compared. The percentage of naive T cells measured by flow cytometry correlated strongly with observed TCR beta diversity.

A distance of 15 bases separates the germline ends of V and J, which lose 1 base and 3 bases respectively. The cysteine opens and the phenylalanine closes a CDR3 of 16 amino acids. Just the 48-base CDR3 DNA is kept, in frame starting at base 1. Sequences DFQATT (CDR1) and SNEGSKA (CDR2) are obtained from the germline V gene (reference sequence). Libraries were made using 5' RACE. Instrument on record: Illumina HiSeq 2500. A second PCR of roughly 6 to 11 cycles was run with a J-beta primer mix and a sample-barcoded 5' primer. A template-switch 5' adaptor carrying 12 random nucleotides introduced a unique molecular identifier onto each TCR beta cDNA molecule. Each sample yielded at least 2.5 million CDR3-containing paired-end reads. First-strand cDNA was synthesized from all RNA with the Mint cDNA synthesis kit, primed by a TRBC-specific oligonucleotide. Following uracil-DNA glycosylase treatment, all cDNA underwent a first 18-cycle PCR with the universal primers M1SS and BC2_uni_R. In the source study's methods: Normalization of each sample was performed by random selection of 1 million high-quality reads, each carrying a distinct molecular identifier. Instead of being binned into consensus sequences, reads with shared molecular identifiers were discarded. CDR3 identification, clonotype clustering and error correction used MiTCR with a Q25 quality threshold and the strictest error-elimination algorithm. A nonparametric unseen species model with Euler transformation was used to estimate a lower bound on total TCR beta diversity. Using fastp at Q25 and MiXCR, TCRdb reprocessed the public reads and kept productive beta chains. Rows matching on CDR3 protein sequence are summarized as one entry with the most common DNA and genes. TCRdb's processing, not the study's, gives the V and J calls here. This sample comprises roughly 1,500,000 distinct CDR3 sequences, roughly 30% of them detected only once. About 10% of the sample belongs to the ten largest clones.

Worth noting for this clonotype: Its antigen has not been determined. The record has no base qualities; no much larger clone is one base away.

This sequence was found in a woman in her 30s in good health. The sample was blood. The sequence links TRBV20-1 to TRBJ1-4; 5 matching bases give a weak D call of TRBD1. The CDR3 region reads CSARGAGDGANEKLFF. The DNA sequence is TGCAGTGCTAGAGGGGCGGGGGATGGAGCTAATGAAAAACTGTTTTTT.